The 31 T cell receptor beta chains below all came from one sample that was sequenced in a study of T-cell memory formation after mild COVID-19. TCRdb re-called the 5' RACE reads through MiXCR, storing one row per CDR3 protein. This sample yields under 300,000 distinct CDR3 sequences, of which roughly 9.4% are seen a single time; roughly a fifth belongs to the top ten. The sequencing input was PBMCs or a T cell subset sorted from them (not recorded which). These receptors were obtained from a man between 18 and 29 years old who had mild COVID-19 (a few samples of this study predate the infection). Cell type and time point are not known.

The chain carries TRBV6-6 and TRBJ2-5, with 9 bases identical to TRBD1. The trim removed 0 bases at V and 3 bases at J, leaving 5 bases unmatched. CDR1 MNHNY and CDR2 SVGAGI come from the germline V gene (reference sequence). The CDR3 loop spans 16 amino acids. The CDR3 DNA follows: TGTGCCAGCAGTTACTCAACGGGACAGGGTAAAGAGACCCAGTACTTC. Residues: CASSYSTGQGKETQYF.

This clonotype appeared a few times. The chain is built from TRBV15 and TRBJ1-5; 8 bases match TRBD1. This CDR3 is 15 amino acids long. Germline V gene data show CDR1 as LNHNV and CDR2 as YYDKDF (reference sequence). J gave up 6 bases and V 1 base, and 5 bases lay outside the gene matches. This CDR3 reads CATSRGDRMGQPQHF. For the CDR3, the DNA is TGTGCCACCAGCAGAGGGGACAGGATGGGTCAGCCCCAGCATTTT.

This clonotype was picked up a small number of times. The chain recombines TRBV7-2 with TRBJ2-7; TRBD2 matches at 11 bases. From germline, CDR1 is SGHTA and CDR2 FQGNSA. V lost 2 bases, J lost 0 bases, and 6 bases stayed unmatched. The CDR3 spans 17 residues. This CDR3 reads CASSLYGGLAASYEQYF. The CDR3 DNA is TGTGCCAGCAGCTTATATGGGGGACTAGCGGCCTCCTACGAGCAGTACTTC.

The CDR3 DNA follows: TGTGCCAGCAGTGATGAGGGCACGCAGTATTTT. It yields the protein CASSDEGTQYF. The chain couples TRBV2 to TRBJ2-3; TRBD2 is a possible D gene (5 bases). The germline CDR1 and CDR2 sequences are SNHLY and FYNNEI. V gave up 3 bases and J gave up 9 bases, with 7 bases separating them. This CDR3 has 11 amino acids.

This clonotype was seen a few times. This chain uses TRBV12-3 or TRBV12-4 with TRBJ1-1, with TRBD1 as a possible D gene (6 bases). Trimming took 4 bases from V and 11 from J, leaving 26 bases between them. The CDR3 spans 16 residues. The CDR3 region has the DNA TGTGCCAGCAGTTCAACCGCGGGGGTAGGGGTGAGGGGGGCTTTCTTT. It is translated as CASSSTAGVGVRGAFF.

This clonotype occurred a few times. V is TRBV12-3 or TRBV12-4 and J is TRBJ1-2; D is uncertain. The CDR3 length is 13 residues. V was pared by 7 bases and J by 5 bases, with 14 bases between. The CDR3 DNA reads as TGTGCCAGCACCGTCTCAGCGAATTATGGCTACACCTTC. This encodes CASTVSANYGYTF.

This clonotype was seen a handful of times. This rearrangement joins TRBV5-4 to TRBJ2-1, with D unclear. V lost 4 bases, J lost 5 bases, and 10 bases lay in between. The CDR3 is made up of 13 amino acids. Germline V gene lookup returns CDR1 SGHNT and CDR2 YYREEE (reference sequence). The CDR3 nucleotides are TGTGCCAGCAGCCGGACGCATGACAATGAGCAGTTCTTC. Translation: CASSRTHDNEQFF.

The sample holds many counts of this clonotype. The V call is TRBV4-2, the J call TRBJ2-7, with D uncertain. The CDR3 spans 12 residues. V was clipped by 1 base and J by 3 bases, with 4 bases between them. The germline CDR1 and CDR2 sequences are LGHNA and YNFKEQ. The CDR3 loop reads CASSQAGYEQYF. For the CDR3, the DNA is TGTGCCAGCAGCCAAGCAGGCTACGAGCAGTACTTC.

A few counts support this clonotype. CDR3 region: CASRLAHQETQYF. In DNA form, the CDR3 reads TGCGCCAGCAGACTAGCGCACCAAGAGACCCAGTACTTC. This sequence joins TRBV5-1 and TRBJ2-5; 7 bases are a match to TRBD2. The V and J ends lost 5 bases and 0 bases, in that order; junction bases with no gene match: 1. Germline CDR1 and CDR2: SGHRS and YFSETQ. The CDR3 sequence is 13 residues long.

The V gene is TRBV2, the J gene TRBJ1-3; D is ambiguous. The V gene's germline CDR1 is SNHLY and CDR2 FYNNEI. The V and J ends lost 6 bases and 1 base respectively, with 10 bases between them. CDR3 length: 14 residues. Here the CDR3 reads CASRMVESGNTIYF. The DNA for the CDR3 is TGTGCCAGCAGAATGGTGGAGTCTGGAAACACCATATATTTT.

The chain carries TRBV6-1 and TRBJ1-2, with D hard to call. Trimming cost V 2 bases and J 4 bases, with 8 bases left between them. Germline values: CDR1 MNHNS, CDR2 SASEGT. CDR3 length: 13 residues. CDR3 DNA: TGTGCCAGCAGTGAATCTTTTCTCTATGGCTACACCTTC. This codes for CASSESFLYGYTF.

This clonotype was observed at least ten times. The chain has TRBV5-1 and TRBJ2-1; maybe TRBD1 (8 bases). Deletions cut 4 bases from V and 9 bases from J, with 20 bases between. Germline lookup yields CDR1 SGHRS and CDR2 YFSETQ. The CDR3 has 15 residues. In DNA, the CDR3 is TGCGCCAGCAGCCCGACAGGGGAGGGTTTTGGTGAGCAGTTCTTC. This gives the protein CASSPTGEGFGEQFF. Filled out from reference TRBV5-1 and TRBJ2-1, the complete variable domain reads KAGVTQTPRYLIKTRGQQVTLSCSPISGHRSVSWYQQTPGQGLQFLFEYFSETQRNKGNFPGRFSGRQFSNSRSEMNVSTLELGDSALYLCASSPTGEGFGEQFFGPGTRLTVL.

This clonotype was found a few times. The chain combines TRBV6-2 or TRBV6-3 with TRBJ1-1; D gene uncertain. Trimming stripped 0 bases from V and 5 bases from J, with 7 bases between. Germline V gene lookup returns CDR1 MNHEY and CDR2 SVGEGT. CDR3 length equals 13 residues. CDR3 protein: CASSYSRLTEAFF. The CDR3 nucleotides read TGTGCCAGCAGTTACTCGAGATTGACTGAAGCTTTCTTT.

This chain connects TRBV29-1 to TRBJ2-4; D may be TRBD1 or TRBD2 (5 bases each). The germline CDR1 and CDR2 sequences are SQVTM and ANQGSEA. This CDR3 comprises 15 residues. Trimming pared 4 bases from V and 1 base from J, leaving 14 bases between. The CDR3 loop is CSVAQAWGAKNIQYF. For the CDR3, the DNA is TGCAGCGTTGCCCAGGCTTGGGGGGCCAAAAACATTCAGTACTTC.

This clonotype was observed a handful of times. The chain has TRBV7-8 and TRBJ2-3; TRBD2 matches 7 bases. Germline trimming cut 5 bases from V and 2 bases from J; bases unmatched to any gene: 7. Germline values: CDR1 SGHVS, CDR2 FQNEAQ. The CDR3 sequence is 15 residues long. CDR3 loop: CASSRLAPHTDTQYF. The CDR3 DNA reads as TGTGCCAGCAGCCGACTAGCCCCCCACACAGATACGCAGTATTTT.

In this sample, this clonotype turned up a few times. This CDR3 reads CASSGGTRANYGYTF. Written as DNA, the CDR3 is TGTGCCAGCAGCGGAGGGACCAGAGCTAACTATGGCTACACCTTC. The chain joins TRBV9 to TRBJ1-2; maybe TRBD1 (5 bases). Per the germline V gene, CDR1 is SGDLS and CDR2 is YYNGEE. The V end lost 3 bases, the J end lost 0 bases, and 12 bases lay between the germline ends. The CDR3 totals 15 residues.

The chain links TRBV25-1 to TRBJ1-2; 7 positions match TRBD1. This CDR3 spans 13 amino acids. Germline-derived CDR1 and CDR2 are MGHDK and SYGVNS. V shed 4 bases and J 4 bases; nucleotides not matched to a gene: 3. For the CDR3, the DNA is TGTGCCAGCAGTGGGACAGGCCCCTATGGCTACACCTTC. Its protein is CASSGTGPYGYTF.

J is TRBJ2-3 and V is TRBV5-1, with 8 bases fitting TRBD2. In germline, CDR1 is SGHRS, CDR2 YFSETQ. V lost 4 bases, J lost 0 bases, and 4 bases stayed unmatched. CDR3 length equals 15 residues. The CDR3: CASSPREGSTDTQYF. CDR3 bases: TGCGCCAGCAGCCCCCGGGAGGGGAGCACAGATACGCAGTATTTT.

In this sample, this clonotype turned up a few times. The chain links TRBV11-2 to TRBJ1-2; D is undetermined. Trimming shortened V by 5 bases and J by 5 bases, and 24 bases separated the two germline ends. The CDR3 is made up of 17 amino acids. The germline V gene encodes CDR1 SGHAT and CDR2 FQNNGV. DNA for the CDR3: TGTGCCAGCAGCCAAGGCCACAAACACGGAACCTTATATGGCTACACCTTC. It codes for CASSQGHKHGTLYGYTF.

This clonotype was recorded a few times. V gene TRBV7-2 combines with J gene TRBJ2-4, with D unclear. From germline, CDR1 is SGHTA and CDR2 FQGNSA. With 2 bases removed from V and 0 bases from J, the gap between germline ends came to 11 bases. The CDR3 has 16 residues. In DNA, the CDR3 is TGTGCCAGCAGCTTAATCGGGCAGGTAGCCAAAAACATTCAGTACTTC. Residues: CASSLIGQVAKNIQYF.

The sample holds a few counts of this clonotype. The rearrangement joins TRBV18 to TRBJ1-2, with 8 bases matching TRBD1. CDR1 is KGHSH and CDR2 is LQKENI in the germline V gene. The CDR3 has 14 amino acids. Trimming removed 6 bases from V and 6 bases from J; junction bases left unmatched: 9. The CDR3 protein is CASSQGQEVDGYTF. The DNA for the CDR3 is TGTGCCAGCTCCCAGGGACAGGAAGTTGATGGCTACACCTTC.

This clonotype appeared a few times. V gene TRBV18 combines with J gene TRBJ2-1; TRBD1 or TRBD2 may be the D gene (5 bases each). V lost 2 bases to trimming and J lost 5 bases, with 7 bases between them. CDR1 and CDR2 (germline): KGHSH, LQKENI. The CDR3 extends over 13 amino acids. The CDR3 region has the DNA TGTGCCAGCTCACCAGGGGGTAACAATGAGCAGTTCTTC. Its protein product is CASSPGGNNEQFF.

This clonotype was seen more than once but under ten times. This chain connects TRBV12-3 or TRBV12-4 to TRBJ1-6; D ambiguous. This CDR3 spans 13 amino acids. V lost 0 bases to trimming and J lost 6 bases, with 3 bases between them. This CDR3 reads CASSLAVNSPLHF. The CDR3 nucleotides are TGTGCCAGCAGTTTAGCCGTTAATTCACCCCTCCACTTT.

This clonotype came up a few times. The chain joins TRBV7-9 to TRBJ1-3; D unclear. The CDR3 covers 12 residues. Trimming pared 5 bases from V and 8 bases from J, leaving 10 bases between. The germline V gene has CDR1 SEHNR and CDR2 FQNEAQ (reference sequence). Here the CDR3 reads CASSGRGDTIYF. Written as DNA, the CDR3 is TGTGCCAGCAGCGGGCGCGGGGACACCATATATTTT.

The chain links TRBV20-1 to TRBJ1-6; 8 bases align to TRBD1. The CDR3 spans 16 residues. Looked up from germline, CDR1 is DFQATT and CDR2 is SNEGSKA (reference sequence). J was trimmed by 8 bases and V by 3 bases; bases with no gene match: 12. The DNA of the CDR3 is TGCAGTGCTAGCAGGACAGGGTCTCTGGGCGATTCACCCCTCCACTTT. Its translation is CSASRTGSLGDSPLHF.

The CDR3 region has the DNA TGTGCCAGCAGCTTGTGGGGGGTACGGGGGACCCAGTACTTC. Its translation is CASSLWGVRGTQYF. The V call is TRBV5-5, the J call TRBJ2-5; tentative D call: TRBD2 (6 bases). Trimming pared 1 base from V and 7 bases from J, leaving 14 bases between. The CDR3 extends over 14 amino acids. CDR1 is SGHKS, CDR2 YYEKEE, per germline (reference sequence).

At least ten counts were recorded for this clonotype. The chain joins TRBV7-2 to TRBJ1-6, with D unclear. V lost 1 base and J 11 bases, leaving 15 bases between the germline ends. The CDR3 runs to 15 residues. Germline V gene sequence: CDR1 SGHTA, CDR2 FQGNSA. The CDR3 DNA reads TGTGCCAGCAGCTTAGAAGGGCAAGGGAGGGCACCCCTCCACTTT. Its translation: CASSLEGQGRAPLHF.

The rearrangement joins TRBV7-9 to TRBJ2-7, with D possibly being TRBD2 (5 bases). This CDR3 region has 16 residues. Deletions cut 1 base from V and 0 bases from J, with 13 bases between. Germline V CDR1 and CDR2: SEHNR, FQNEAQ (reference sequence). The CDR3 here is CASSLGGSGSSYEQYV. Written as DNA, the CDR3 is TGTGCCAGCAGCTTAGGAGGAAGCGGCAGCTCCTACGAGCAGTACGTC.

This chain links TRBV5-1 with TRBJ2-7; D is possibly TRBD2 (6 bases). This CDR3 spans 15 amino acids. Germline assignment: CDR1 SGHRS and CDR2 YFSETQ. Trimming removed 1 base from V and 2 bases from J, with 13 bases in between. The CDR3 DNA is TGCGCCAGCAGCTTGAGGGGCGCGGGGCCCTACGAGCAGTACTTC. The encoded protein is CASSLRGAGPYEQYF.

This clonotype was observed a few times. V gene TRBV27 combines with J gene TRBJ2-6; TRBD1 matches at 9 bases. The germline CDR1 and CDR2 sequences are MNHEY and SMNVEV (reference sequence). Trimming cost V 0 bases and J 2 bases; bases outside gene matches: 11. This CDR3 spans 20 amino acids. The CDR3 region is CASSLSGWDRALPGANVLTF. The CDR3, as DNA: TGTGCCAGCAGTTTATCTGGTTGGGACAGGGCCTTACCTGGGGCCAACGTCCTGACTTTC.

This clonotype was counted ten times or more. The chain has TRBV4-3 and TRBJ2-1, with D unclear. The CDR3 loop spans 14 amino acids. From germline, CDR1 is LGHNA and CDR2 YSLEER. V lost 0 bases to trimming and J lost 4 bases, with 7 bases between them. CDR3 sequence reads: CASSQDNKYNEQFF. The DNA of the CDR3 is TGCGCCAGCAGCCAAGATAACAAATACAATGAGCAGTTCTTC.